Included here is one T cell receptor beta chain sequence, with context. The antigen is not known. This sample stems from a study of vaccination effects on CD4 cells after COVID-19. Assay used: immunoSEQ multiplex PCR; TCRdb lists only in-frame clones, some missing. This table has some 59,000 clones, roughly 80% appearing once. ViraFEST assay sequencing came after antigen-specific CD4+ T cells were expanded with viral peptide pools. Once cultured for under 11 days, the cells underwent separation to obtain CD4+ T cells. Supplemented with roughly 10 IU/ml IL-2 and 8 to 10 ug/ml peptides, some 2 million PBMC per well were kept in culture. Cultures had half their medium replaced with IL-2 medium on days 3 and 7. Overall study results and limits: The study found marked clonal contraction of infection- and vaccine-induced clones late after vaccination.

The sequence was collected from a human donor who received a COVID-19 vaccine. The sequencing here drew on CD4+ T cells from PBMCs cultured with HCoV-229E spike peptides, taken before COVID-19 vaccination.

Written as DNA, the CDR3 is TGTGCCAGCAGTCGGGCAGGGGGATGGACTGAAGCTTTCTTT. Its protein product is CASSRAGGWTEAFF. J is TRBJ1-1 and V is TRBV6-2 or TRBV6-3; 7 bases fit TRBD1. Germline lookup yields CDR1 MNHEY and CDR2 SVGEGT. CDR3 length: 14 amino acids. J lost 5 bases, V lost 5 bases, and 8 bases had no gene match.